The next 2 T cell receptor beta chains were all read from a single sample in a study of CD8+CD57+ T cells in acquired aplastic anemia. Genomic DNA served as template for TCR beta VDJ and CDR3 profiling. A single record per CDR3 protein comes from TCRdb applying MiXCR to the reads. The sample lists more than 95,000 distinct CDR3 sequences; about two fifths were seen once. All sequencing subjects had displayed CD8+CD57+ cell expansion on flow cytometry. Material for sequencing was sorted CD4+, CD8+, or CD8+CD57+ T cells (not recorded which) from PBMCs. These receptor sequences come from a human donor with aplastic anemia.

This clonotype appeared many times. This sequence joins TRBV5-1 and TRBJ2-2; no clear D gene. This CDR3 region has 12 residues. V lost 4 bases and J 7 bases, leaving 8 bases between the germline ends. CDR1 is SGHRS, CDR2 YFSETQ, per germline. The CDR3 loop is CASSPGGGELFF. The CDR3 nucleotides read TGCGCCAGCAGCCCGGGCGGCGGGGAGCTGTTTTTT.

This clonotype showed up many times. This chain joins TRBV12-3 or TRBV12-4 and TRBJ1-2; D possibly corresponds to TRBD1 (6 bases). The CDR3 contains 15 residues. The germline V and J ends were trimmed by 1 base and 5 bases, with 14 bases remaining between them. Here the CDR3 DNA reads TGTGCCAGCAGTTTAGGAGGACAGTACGGGTATGGCTACACCTTC. Protein product: CASSLGGQYGYGYTF.